The entry that follows covers one TCR beta chain sequence. Germline V gene sequence: CDR1 GTSNPN, CDR2 SVGIG (reference sequence). This CDR3 has 15 residues. Trimming removed 5 bases from V and 7 bases from J, with 20 bases in between. Single viable CD3+CD4+CD8-CD45RO+ cells were sorted as the memory CD4+ T cells. The sample originates from a study of memory CD4+ T cells and cytomegalovirus serostatus. Measured with immunoSEQ multiplex PCR; TCRdb has only the in-frame clones, and not every one. Of roughly 49,000 clones listed, 70% to 85% were seen once; the top ten hold 0.5% to 0.6%. This chain connects TRBV30 to TRBJ1-4, with D maybe TRBD1 (5 bases). The sequenced sample consisted of memory CD4+ T cells from blood. This TCR was recovered from an adult in good health and CMV-seronegative. The CDR3 bases are TGTGCCTGGTGCCTGACCCAGGGTGGGTGTGAAAAACTGTTTTTT. Its translation is CAWCLTQGGCEKLFF.